This T cell receptor beta chain emerged from a study of shared clonotypes between healthy human individuals (dated by TCRdb to 2019 to 2021). The study in broad terms: The cohort comprised two women and a few men aged 18 to 49 years. For each donor, CD4 naive and CD4 memory were each run on three plates, CD8 naive on two plates, and CD8 memory on one plate. Blood TCR repertoires of a handful of healthy adults were deeply sequenced to estimate repertoire size and the extent of clonotype sharing between individuals. Different laboratories and diverse techniques were used to prepare libraries and sequence TCR repertoires, to increase sequencing depth and limit assay-specific biases. Each donor's leukapheresis produced roughly between roughly 0.94 and 9.5 billion PBMCs.

The CDR3 contains 18 residues, cysteine and phenylalanine counted. Kept here is only the CDR3 DNA, which spans 54 bases and is read in frame from base 1. About this clone: Its target antigen remains unknown. The record has no base qualities; no much larger clone is one base away.

Study-wide findings and limitations: Estimated clonotype richness was generally larger for naive than for memory subsets. Sharing across a handful of donors was observed for approximately 4.6% of naive CD4, 3% to 3.5% of naive CD8, over 2% of memory CD4, and about 0.4% of memory CD8 clonotypes. Clonotypes shared by all four sorted-subset donors showed higher generation probabilities than non-shared clonotypes. Incomplete sequencing was indicated by rarefaction of sorted-subset datasets, despite the large sequencing depth. The small number of donors limited the genetic and exposure-history diversity represented. Based on pairwise subsampling, the degree of clonotype sharing among donors was expected to be affected by sequencing depth. Only blood was sampled, and tissue TCR repertoires likely differ from those in blood.

The donors were healthy, HIV-negative adults who had no recently reported acute infections or vaccinations. Every donor was a Caucasian adult living in Nashville, Tennessee, USA. CD4+ T cells were enriched through magnetic negative selection, after which naive cells were positively selected on CD45RA and the remaining negative fraction served as the memory subset. Blood was collected by leukapheresis, and PBMCs were isolated by Ficoll-Histopaque density gradient centrifugation and then cryopreserved in liquid nitrogen vapor phase. Purity and quantity of every magnetically sorted T cell population were checked by analytical flow cytometry. Genomic DNA was isolated from every sorted fraction and measured by UV absorbance on a Nanodrop 2000c. Using the deep immunoSEQ assay, multiplex PCR amplified TCR CDR3 regions from genomic DNA. Extracted genomic DNA from each cell subset was spread evenly across all wells of several immunoSEQ 96-well plates, with each plate serving as a replicate. For sorted subsets, around 200 ng genomic DNA, equal to about 30,000 T cell genomes, was loaded into each replicate PCR. Purified libraries were measured with a Qubit 3.0 fluorometer, size-checked on a Bioanalyzer 2100, and measured again with the KAPA Library Quantification kit. Every immunoSEQ 96-well plate was sequenced on a separate single-read 150-cycle Illumina NextSeq 550 flow cell. The published analysis was carried out like this. Because only junctional sequences without quality scores were contained in the immunoSEQ output, filtering matching that applied to full-length reads could not be performed. To assign V/J genes and CDR3, sequences were annotated using PyIR, a Python wrapper for IgBLAST v1.9, with IMGT germline references. Reads with weak V/J assignments (E-value above 1e-6), missing CDR3, stop codons, out-of-frame junctions, or ambiguous translated residues were removed. V3J clonotypes were defined by identical inferred V gene, J gene, and CDR3 amino acid sequence. To compute the percentage overlap between repertoires, the number of shared unique clonotypes was divided by the size of the smaller repertoire. Richness of each repertoire was evaluated using RTK rarefaction, the Chao1 estimator, and Recon v2.1 estimates of unobserved clonotypes. Generation probabilities were computed with OLGA for all TCRbeta clonotypes obtained by the gDNA method from a few donors. Imported from immuneACCESS, the table was reduced by TCRdb to in-frame sequences with V and J called. These copies leave out some clones; in studies compared against another copy, an unresolved V gene accounts for under half, and the cause of the remainder is not known. D and trimming come from the DNA, and the V and J calls and clone size come from that table. For this sample there are 2 million to 2.5 million clones; 92% appear just once. Approximately 0.41% of the sample is in the top ten clones.

What was sequenced was naive CD4+ T cells from PBMCs. Reading the label with the study, this specimen's cell subset or site is: CD45RA+ positively selected. In this chain, TRBV21-1 is recombined with TRBJ1-5; the DNA was not used to check the table's D call, TRBD1. TRBV21-1 is termed a pseudogene. The sequence was obtained from a man aged 18 to 35 in good health. Some clones in this sample may be carry-over from other donors' samples. The CDR3: CASSYGQGGGYSNQPQHF. The DNA reads as follows: TGTGCCAGCAGCTACGGACAAGGGGGCGGATATAGCAATCAGCCCCAGCATTTT.